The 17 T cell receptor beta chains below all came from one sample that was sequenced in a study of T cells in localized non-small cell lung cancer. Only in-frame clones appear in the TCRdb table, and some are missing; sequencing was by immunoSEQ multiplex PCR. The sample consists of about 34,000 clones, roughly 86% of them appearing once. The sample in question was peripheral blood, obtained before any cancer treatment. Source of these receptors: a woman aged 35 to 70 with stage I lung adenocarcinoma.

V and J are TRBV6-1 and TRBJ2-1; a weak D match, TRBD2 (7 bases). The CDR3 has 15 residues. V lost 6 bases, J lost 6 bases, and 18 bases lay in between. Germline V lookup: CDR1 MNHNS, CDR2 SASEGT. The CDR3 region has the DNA TGTGCCAGCAGCGCTTTGGGGGGGGGCTCCAATGAGCAGTTCTTC. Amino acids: CASSALGGGSNEQFF.

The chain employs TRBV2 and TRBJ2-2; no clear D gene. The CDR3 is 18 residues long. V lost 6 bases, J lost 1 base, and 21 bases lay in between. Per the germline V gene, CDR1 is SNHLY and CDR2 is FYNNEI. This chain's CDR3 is CASRPPPVTAMNTGELFF. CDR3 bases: TGTGCCAGCAGACCCCCCCCCGTAACCGCAATGAACACCGGGGAGCTGTTTTTT.

The CDR3 is CASSPMGLLSNGNEQFF. In DNA, the CDR3 is TGTGCCAGCAGCCCAATGGGACTCCTCTCAAACGGCAATGAGCAGTTCTTC. The chain carries TRBV7-8 and TRBJ2-1; weak D call: TRBD2 (6 bases). The germline gives CDR1 SGHVS, CDR2 FQNEAQ. The V end lost 5 bases, the J end lost 6 bases, and 23 bases lay between the germline ends. The CDR3 totals 17 residues.

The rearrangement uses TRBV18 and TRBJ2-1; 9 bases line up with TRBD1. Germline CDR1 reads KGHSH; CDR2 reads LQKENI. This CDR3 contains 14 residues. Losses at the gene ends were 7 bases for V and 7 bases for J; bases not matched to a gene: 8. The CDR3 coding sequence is TGTGCCAGCTGGGCCGGGACAGGGTCTAATGAGCAGTTCTTC. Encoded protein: CASWAGTGSNEQFF.

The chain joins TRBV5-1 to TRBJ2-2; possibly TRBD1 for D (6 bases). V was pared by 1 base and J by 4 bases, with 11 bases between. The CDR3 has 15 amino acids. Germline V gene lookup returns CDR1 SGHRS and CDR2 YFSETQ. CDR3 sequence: CASSLQGPGTGELFF. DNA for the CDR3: TGCGCCAGCAGCTTGCAGGGGCCGGGCACCGGGGAGCTGTTTTTT.

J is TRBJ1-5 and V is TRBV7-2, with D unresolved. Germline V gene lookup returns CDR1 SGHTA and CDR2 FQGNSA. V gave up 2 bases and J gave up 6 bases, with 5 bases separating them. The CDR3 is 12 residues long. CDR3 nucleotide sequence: TGTGCCAGCAGCTTAACTAGTCAGCCCCAGCATTTT. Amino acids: CASSLTSQPQHF. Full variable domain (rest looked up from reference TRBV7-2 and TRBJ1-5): GAGVSQSPSNKVTEKGKDVELRCDPISGHTALYWYRQSLGQGLEFLIYFQGNSAPDKSGLPSDRFSAERTGGSVSTLTIQRTQQEDSAVYLCASSLTSQPQHFGDGTRLSIL.

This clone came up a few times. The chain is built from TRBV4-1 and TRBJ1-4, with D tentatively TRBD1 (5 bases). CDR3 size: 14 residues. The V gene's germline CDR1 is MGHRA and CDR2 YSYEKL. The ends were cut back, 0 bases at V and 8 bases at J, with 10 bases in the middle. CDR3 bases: TGCGCCAGCAGCCAAGACAGGGTGGGGGAAAAACTGTTTTTT. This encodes CASSQDRVGEKLFF.

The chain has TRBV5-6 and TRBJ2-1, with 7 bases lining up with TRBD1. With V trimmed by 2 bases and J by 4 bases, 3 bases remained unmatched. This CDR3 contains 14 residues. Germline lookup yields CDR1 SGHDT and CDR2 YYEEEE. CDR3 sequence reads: CASSFGTAYNEQFF. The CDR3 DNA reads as TGTGCCAGCAGCTTTGGGACAGCGTACAATGAGCAGTTCTTC.

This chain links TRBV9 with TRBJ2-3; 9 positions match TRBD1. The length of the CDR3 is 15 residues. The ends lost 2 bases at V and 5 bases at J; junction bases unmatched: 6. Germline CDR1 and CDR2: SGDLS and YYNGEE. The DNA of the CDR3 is TGTGCCAGCAGCGTTGGGACAGGGAAAATAGATACGCAGTATTTT. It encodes CASSVGTGKIDTQYF.

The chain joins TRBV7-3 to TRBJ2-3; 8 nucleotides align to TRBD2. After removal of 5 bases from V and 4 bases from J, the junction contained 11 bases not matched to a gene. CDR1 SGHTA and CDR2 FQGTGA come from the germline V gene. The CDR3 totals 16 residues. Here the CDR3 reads CASSPRGGSVSDTQYF. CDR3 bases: TGTGCCAGCAGCCCCCGCGGGGGGTCCGTATCAGATACGCAGTATTTT.

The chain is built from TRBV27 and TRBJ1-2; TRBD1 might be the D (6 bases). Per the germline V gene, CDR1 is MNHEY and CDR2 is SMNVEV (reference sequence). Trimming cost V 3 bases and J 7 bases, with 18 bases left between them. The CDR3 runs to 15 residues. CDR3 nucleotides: TGTGCCAGCAGTTTCTCAGACAGGCCGAGCGGTGGCTACACCTTC. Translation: CASSFSDRPSGGYTF.

Written as DNA, the CDR3 is TGTGCCAGCAAAATAACAGGGAAGGACGATGGCTACACCTTC. As protein: CASKITGKDDGYTF. The V and J genes are TRBV2 and TRBJ1-2; the D gene is possibly TRBD1 (6 bases). The V end lost 7 bases, the J end lost 6 bases, and 18 bases lay between the germline ends. The germline CDR1 and CDR2 sequences are SNHLY and FYNNEI. This CDR3 is built from 14 residues.

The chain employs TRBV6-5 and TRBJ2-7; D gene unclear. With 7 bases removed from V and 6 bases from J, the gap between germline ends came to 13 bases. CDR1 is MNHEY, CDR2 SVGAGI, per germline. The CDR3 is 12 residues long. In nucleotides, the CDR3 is TGTGCCAGCACGGGTTTAAGGAGCGAGCAGTACTTC. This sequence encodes CASTGLRSEQYF.

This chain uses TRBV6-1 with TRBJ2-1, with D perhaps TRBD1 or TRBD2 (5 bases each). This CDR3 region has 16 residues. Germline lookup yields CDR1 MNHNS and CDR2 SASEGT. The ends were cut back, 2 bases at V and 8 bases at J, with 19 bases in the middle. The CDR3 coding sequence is TGTGCCAGCAGTGAAAAGGGGTTGCGACGGGACCATGAGCAGTTCTTC. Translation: CASSEKGLRRDHEQFF.

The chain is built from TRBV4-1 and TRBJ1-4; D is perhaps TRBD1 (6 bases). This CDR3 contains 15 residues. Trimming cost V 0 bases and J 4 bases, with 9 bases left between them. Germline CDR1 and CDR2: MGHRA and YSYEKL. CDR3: CASSQETGINEKLFF. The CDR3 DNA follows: TGCGCCAGCAGCCAAGAGACAGGAATTAATGAAAAACTGTTTTTT.

The CDR3 reads CASSLASSTDTQYF. The CDR3 DNA follows: TGTGCCAGCAGCTTGGCCTCGAGCACAGATACGCAGTATTTT. The chain is built from TRBV5-4 and TRBJ2-3, with D unclear. V lost 0 bases and J lost 0, with 5 bases in between. Germline CDR1 SGHNT, CDR2 YYREEE (reference sequence). CDR3 length equals 14 residues.

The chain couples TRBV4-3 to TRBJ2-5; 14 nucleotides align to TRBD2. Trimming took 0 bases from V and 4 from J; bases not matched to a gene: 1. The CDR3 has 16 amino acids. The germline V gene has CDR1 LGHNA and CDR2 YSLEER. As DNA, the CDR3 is TGCGCCAGCAGCCAAGAAGGGACTAGCGGGAGAGAGACCCAGTACTTC. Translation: CASSQEGTSGRETQYF.